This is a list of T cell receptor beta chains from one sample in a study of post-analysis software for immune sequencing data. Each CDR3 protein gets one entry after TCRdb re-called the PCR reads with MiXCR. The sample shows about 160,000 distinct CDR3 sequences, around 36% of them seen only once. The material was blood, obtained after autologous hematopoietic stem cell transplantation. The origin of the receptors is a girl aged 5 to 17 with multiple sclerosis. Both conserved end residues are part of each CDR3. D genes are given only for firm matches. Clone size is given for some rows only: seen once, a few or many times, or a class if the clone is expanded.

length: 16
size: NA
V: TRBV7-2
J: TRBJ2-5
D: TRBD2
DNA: TGTGCCAGCAGCTTAGCTCTAGCGGGGGGGCGGGAGACCCAGTACTTC
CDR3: CASSLALAGGRETQYF

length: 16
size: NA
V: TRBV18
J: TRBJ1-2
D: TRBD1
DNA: TGTGCCAGCTCACCGGGACAGGCCCCTTTGTTCTATGGCTACACCTTC
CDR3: CASSPGQAPLFYGYTF

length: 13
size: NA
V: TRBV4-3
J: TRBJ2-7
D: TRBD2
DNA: TGCGCCAGCAGCCCCGGGACTACCTACGAGCAGTACTTC
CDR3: CASSPGTTYEQYF

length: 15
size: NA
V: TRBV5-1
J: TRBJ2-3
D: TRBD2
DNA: TGCGCCAGCAGAAGACTAGCGGGGGGCACAGATACGCAGTATTTT
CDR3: CASRRLAGGTDTQYF

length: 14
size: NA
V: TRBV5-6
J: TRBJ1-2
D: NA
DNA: TGTGCCGGCAGCTTGGACAGAGTACCATATGGCTACACCTTC
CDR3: CAGSLDRVPYGYTF

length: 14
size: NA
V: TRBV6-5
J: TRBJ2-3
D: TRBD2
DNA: TGTGCCAGCAGCTCACTAGCGAGAACAGATACGCAGTATTTT
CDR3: CASSSLARTDTQYF

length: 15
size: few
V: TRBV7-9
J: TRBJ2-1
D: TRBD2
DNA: TGTGCCAGCAGTCACGGGACTAGCGGGTACAATGAGCAGTTCTTC
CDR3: CASSHGTSGYNEQFF

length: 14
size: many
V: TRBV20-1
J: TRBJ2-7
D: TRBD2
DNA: TGCAGTGCTAGAGTCGCTAGCGGGACCTACGAGCAGTACTTC
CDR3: CSARVASGTYEQYF

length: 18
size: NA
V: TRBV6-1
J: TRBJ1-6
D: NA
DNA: TGTGCCAGCAGTCCCACCCCCGGACAGAGCTCCTATAATTCACCCCTCCACTTT
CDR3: CASSPTPGQSSYNSPLHF

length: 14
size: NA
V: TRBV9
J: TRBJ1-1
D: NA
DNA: TGTGCCAGCAGCGTAGACAGGGTGAACACTGAAGCTTTCTTT
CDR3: CASSVDRVNTEAFF

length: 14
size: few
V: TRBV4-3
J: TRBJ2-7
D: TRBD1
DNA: TGCGCCAGCAGCCAAGGGACAGGGTGGTACGAGCAGTACTTC
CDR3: CASSQGTGWYEQYF

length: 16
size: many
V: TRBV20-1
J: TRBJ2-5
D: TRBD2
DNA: TGCAGTGCTGACAGTGGACTAGCGGGAGCTGGGGAGACCCAGTACTTC
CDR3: CSADSGLAGAGETQYF

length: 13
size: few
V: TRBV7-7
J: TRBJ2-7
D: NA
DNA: TGTGCTAGCAGCCGAGGAGGGAAATACGAGCAGTACTTC
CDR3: CASSRGGKYEQYF

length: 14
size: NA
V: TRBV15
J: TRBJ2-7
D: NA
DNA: TGTGCCACCGGCAGGGGCGGGGACTCCTACGAGCAGTACTTC
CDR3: CATGRGGDSYEQYF

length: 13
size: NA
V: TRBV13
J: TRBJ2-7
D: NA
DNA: TGTGCCAGCAGCCCGGGCCTAACCGGCGAGCAGTACTTC
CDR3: CASSPGLTGEQYF

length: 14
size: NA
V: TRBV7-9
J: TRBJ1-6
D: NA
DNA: TGTGCCAGCAGCCCCACGGGGGCTGATTCACCCCTCCACTTT
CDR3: CASSPTGADSPLHF

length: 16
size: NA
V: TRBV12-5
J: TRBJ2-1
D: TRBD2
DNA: TGTGCTAGTGGTCCCCCACGACTAGCGGGATACGATGAGCAGTTCTTC
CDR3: CASGPPRLAGYDEQFF

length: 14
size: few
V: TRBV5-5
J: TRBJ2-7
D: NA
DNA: TGTGCCAGCAGCCTGTTGGGAACCTCCTACGAGCAGTACTTC
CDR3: CASSLLGTSYEQYF

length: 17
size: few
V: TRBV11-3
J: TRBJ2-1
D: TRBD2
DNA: TGTGCCAGCAGCTTGGCCTGGACTAGCGGGATGAGGAATGAGCAGTTCTTC
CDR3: CASSLAWTSGMRNEQFF

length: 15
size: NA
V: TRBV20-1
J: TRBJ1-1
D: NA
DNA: TGCAGTGCTAGAGATGCAGGCAGTAAGCCGACAGAAGCTTTCTTT
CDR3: CSARDAGSKPTEAFF

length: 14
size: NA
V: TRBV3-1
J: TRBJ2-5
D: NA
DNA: TGTGCCAGCAGCCAAGATCAGGACCAAGAGACCCAGTACTTC
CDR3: CASSQDQDQETQYF

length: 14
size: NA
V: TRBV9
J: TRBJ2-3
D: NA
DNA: TGTGCCAGCAGCGGCGGAGGGAGGACAGATACGCAGTATTTT
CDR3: CASSGGGRTDTQYF

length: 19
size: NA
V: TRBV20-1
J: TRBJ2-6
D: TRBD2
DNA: TGCAGTGCTAGGCCACTAGCGCCCAGACCCTTCTCTGGGGCCAACGTCCTGACTTTC
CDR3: CSARPLAPRPFSGANVLTF

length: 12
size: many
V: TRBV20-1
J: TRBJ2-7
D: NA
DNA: TGCAGTGCTAGCGAGGTCGCCTACGAGCAGTACTTC
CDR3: CSASEVAYEQYF

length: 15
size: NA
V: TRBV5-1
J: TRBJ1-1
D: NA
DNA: TGCGCCAGCAGCTTTGGGCAGGGCGTGAACACTGAAGCTTTCTTT
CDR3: CASSFGQGVNTEAFF

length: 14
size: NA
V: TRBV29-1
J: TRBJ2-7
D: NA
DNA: TGCAGCGTTGGTGCTGGGTACCCTGCCTGCGAGCAGTACTTC
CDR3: CSVGAGYPACEQYF

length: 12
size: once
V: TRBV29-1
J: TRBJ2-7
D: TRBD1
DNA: TGCAGCGCCATGGGACAGTACAATGAGCAGTACTTC
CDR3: CSAMGQYNEQYF

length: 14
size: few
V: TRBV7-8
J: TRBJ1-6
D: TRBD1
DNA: TGTGCCAGCAGCCCGGACAGGGGGAATTCACCCCTCCACTTT
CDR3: CASSPDRGNSPLHF

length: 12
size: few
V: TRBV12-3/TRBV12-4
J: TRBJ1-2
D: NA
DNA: TGTGCCAGCAGTTGGGTCAGAAATGACTACACCTTC
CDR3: CASSWVRNDYTF

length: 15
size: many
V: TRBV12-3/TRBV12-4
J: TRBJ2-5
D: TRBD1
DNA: TGTGCCAGCAGTTTGGGTGCAGGACAGGGGGCGACCCAGTACTTC
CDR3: CASSLGAGQGATQYF

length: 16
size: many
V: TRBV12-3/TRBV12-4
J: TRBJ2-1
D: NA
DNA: TGTGCCAGCAGTTTTCGGGTCCTTAGCTCCTACAATGAGCAGTTCTTC
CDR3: CASSFRVLSSYNEQFF